These 27 T cell receptor beta chains were all obtained from the same sample, sequenced in a study of OX40 agonist ivuxolimab in advanced cancers. Libraries were prepared by immunoSEQ multiplex PCR; TCRdb keeps only in-frame clonotypes and omits some of them. The data show some 80,000 clones, with about 82% seen just once and approximately 6.9% held by the top ten. The material was CD4+ or CD8+ T cells sorted from blood, obtained in a trial of the OX40 agonist ivuxolimab. These receptor sequences come from an adult with an advanced solid tumor such as melanoma, head and neck, liver or kidney cancer.

The chain employs TRBV6-5 and TRBJ1-5; D is possibly TRBD1 (6 bases). The CDR3 has 14 residues. Trimming pared 4 bases from V and 4 bases from J, leaving 11 bases between. The V gene's germline CDR1 is MNHEY and CDR2 SVGAGI. Written as DNA, the CDR3 is TGTGCCAGCAGTTTCACCGGACAGAATCAGCCCCAGCATTTT. It codes for CASSFTGQNQPQHF.

In nucleotides, the CDR3 is TGCGCCAGCAGCTTGGTCGAGGCGGGGAGGCGTTCACCCCTCCACTTT. Its translation is CASSLVEAGRRSPLHF. The J gene is TRBJ1-6, the V gene TRBV5-1, with no clear D. Trimming pared 0 bases from V and 9 bases from J, leaving 16 bases between. The CDR3 length is 16 residues. Per germline, CDR1 SGHRS and CDR2 YFSETQ.

V is TRBV4-3 and J is TRBJ1-2; tentative D call: TRBD1 (6 bases). The germline CDR1 and CDR2 sequences are LGHNA and YSLEER. CDR3 size: 15 residues. The V gene lost 2 bases and the J gene lost 7 bases, with 17 bases spanning the gap. The CDR3 loop is CASSQNPSGGTGYTF. DNA of the CDR3: TGCGCCAGCAGCCAAAACCCCTCGGGGGGCACTGGCTACACCTTC.

This chain joins TRBV21-1 and TRBJ2-5; TRBD2 reflects the table's D call only, with no check against the DNA. TRBV21-1 is shown as a pseudogene. The CDR3 has 15 amino acids. CDR3 residues: CASSQDFWRQETQYF. In nucleotides, the CDR3 is TGTGCCAGCAGCCAAGACTTCTGGAGGCAAGAGACCCAGTACTTC.

This clone was picked up a small number of times. This chain joins TRBV9 and TRBJ1-1; D uncertain. V dropped 0 bases and J dropped 5 bases, with 11 bases sitting between them. This CDR3 is 14 amino acids long. The germline CDR1 and CDR2 sequences are SGDLS and YYNGEE. Here the CDR3 DNA reads TGTGCCAGCAGCGTAGCCCCAGGTAGAACTGAAGCTTTCTTT. Protein sequence: CASSVAPGRTEAFF.

This chain connects TRBV5-1 to TRBJ1-3; D is ambiguous. The germline V and J ends were trimmed by 2 bases and 2 bases, with 14 bases remaining between them. From germline, CDR1 is SGHRS and CDR2 YFSETQ. This CDR3 is 16 amino acids long. The CDR3 coding sequence is TGCGCCAGCAGCTTCAGTACCCACGTACCTGGAAACACCATATATTTT. Protein product: CASSFSTHVPGNTIYF.

This clone was detected a few times. The chain is built from TRBV4-3 and TRBJ2-7, with D perhaps matching TRBD1 (5 bases). Trimming shortened V by 1 base and J by 4 bases, and 11 bases separated the two germline ends. Germline V gene sequence: CDR1 LGHNA, CDR2 YSLEER. The CDR3 runs to 14 residues. CDR3 sequence reads: CASSQGTQLYEQYF. The CDR3 DNA sequence: TGCGCCAGCAGCCAAGGGACACAGTTATACGAGCAGTACTTC.

The V gene is TRBV30, the J gene TRBJ2-7; D ambiguous. V was trimmed by 4 bases and J by 3 bases, leaving 13 bases between them. Germline V lookup: CDR1 GTSNPN, CDR2 SVGIG (reference sequence). The CDR3 covers 13 residues. CDR3 in amino acids: CAWTSDLFYEQYF. Here the CDR3 DNA reads TGTGCCTGGACCTCGGACCTCTTCTACGAGCAGTACTTC.

The rearrangement links TRBV4-1 to TRBJ2-6; a possible D gene is TRBD1 (6 bases). The ends were cut back, 2 bases at V and 0 bases at J, with 11 bases in the middle. The germline CDR1 and CDR2 sequences are MGHRA and YSYEKL. CDR3 length: 17 residues. CDR3 residues: CASSQPTGSSGANVLTF. DNA for the CDR3: TGCGCCAGCAGCCAACCTACAGGGTCCTCTGGGGCCAACGTCCTGACTTTC.

The rearrangement joins TRBV11-2 to TRBJ2-1; no firm D call. This CDR3 is 13 amino acids long. The V end lost 7 bases, the J end lost 7 bases, and 14 bases lay between the germline ends. Germline V CDR1 and CDR2: SGHAT, FQNNGV. The CDR3 DNA is TGTGCCAGCACCCTGTGGGGTTCTAATGAGCAGTTCTTC. Its translation is CASTLWGSNEQFF.

A few counts support this clone. This chain links TRBV7-8 with TRBJ1-4; 9 nucleotides agree with TRBD1. Losses at the gene ends were 5 bases for V and 3 bases for J; bases not matched to a gene: 16. The CDR3 is made up of 19 amino acids. Germline V gives CDR1 SGHVS, CDR2 FQNEAQ. CDR3 bases: TGTGCCAGCAGCCCTTATAGGTTTAGGACAGGGGTCCCTAATGAAAAACTGTTTTTT. Amino acids: CASSPYRFRTGVPNEKLFF. The complete variable domain, with remaining parts taken from reference TRBV7-8 and TRBJ1-4, reads GAGVSQSPRYKVAKRGQDVALRCDPISGHVSLFWYQQALGQGPEFLTYFQNEAQLDKSGLPSDRFFAERPEGSVSTLKIQRTQQEDSAVYLCASSPYRFRTGVPNEKLFFGSGTQLSVL.

The chain employs TRBV2 and TRBJ2-2, with 8 bases that match TRBD1. Trimming took 9 bases from V and 2 from J; bases not matched to a gene: 14. This CDR3 has 17 amino acids. Germline V gives CDR1 SNHLY, CDR2 FYNNEI. This chain's CDR3 is CASYLRQGIGNTGELFF. CDR3 bases: TGTGCCAGTTACCTCCGACAGGGGATAGGAAACACCGGGGAGCTGTTTTTT.

A few counts support this clone. The V and J genes are TRBV6-5 and TRBJ1-3; D uncertain. CDR3 length: 15 residues. The V gene lost 0 bases and the J gene lost 1 base, with 7 bases spanning the gap. Germline assignment: CDR1 MNHEY and CDR2 SVGAGI. CDR3 sequence reads: CASSYSRRSGNTIYF. The CDR3 region has the DNA TGTGCCAGCAGTTACTCGAGGAGGTCTGGAAACACCATATATTTT.

The rearrangement uses TRBV14 and TRBJ2-6; D is perhaps TRBD1 or TRBD2 (5 bases each). The germline gives CDR1 SGHDN, CDR2 FVKESK. The CDR3 consists of 20 residues. Trimming pared 0 bases from V and 0 bases from J, leaving 18 bases between. CDR3 sequence reads: CASSQDTRRGPTSGANVLTF. The DNA for the CDR3 is TGTGCCAGCAGCCAAGACACCCGCCGGGGCCCAACCTCTGGGGCCAACGTCCTGACTTTC.

V gene TRBV2 combines with J gene TRBJ2-5; 9 positions match TRBD1. Germline V gives CDR1 SNHLY, CDR2 FYNNEI. V was pared by 7 bases and J by 1 base, with 7 bases of the junction left unmatched. The CDR3 covers 15 residues. The chain's CDR3 is CASNLDRGIQETQYF. Written as DNA, the CDR3 is TGTGCCAGCAATCTGGACAGGGGAATCCAAGAGACCCAGTACTTC.

This chain joins TRBV6-6 and TRBJ1-1; 8 positions agree with TRBD1. The CDR3 is 13 residues long. Germline CDR1 reads MNHNY; CDR2 reads SVGAGI (reference sequence). With V trimmed by 5 bases and J by 8 bases, 7 bases remained unmatched. CDR3 DNA: TGTGCCAGCAGTCCCGGACAGGGCACAGAAGCTTTCTTT. This translates into CASSPGQGTEAFF.

The chain employs TRBV30 and TRBJ1-2; D is undetermined. The CDR3 loop spans 12 amino acids. Germline CDR1 and CDR2: GTSNPN and SVGIG (reference sequence). V lost 0 bases and J 4 bases, leaving 6 bases between the germline ends. Written as DNA, the CDR3 is TGTGCCTGGAGTGTACTGACCTATGGCTACACCTTC. Protein product: CAWSVLTYGYTF. The variable domain in full, with the rest retrieved from reference TRBV30 and TRBJ1-2, is SQTIHQWPATLVQPVGSPLSLECTVEGTSNPNLYWYRQAAGRGLQLLFYSVGIGQISSEVPQNLSASRPQDRQFILSSKKLLLSDSGFYLCAWSVLTYGYTFGSGTRLTVV.

The chain uses TRBV18 and TRBJ2-2; D remains unclear. The germline CDR1 and CDR2 sequences are KGHSH and LQKENI. The CDR3 has 14 amino acids. V was pared by 5 bases and J by 1 base, with 8 bases between. CDR3 sequence: CASSSDLNTGELFF. CDR3 coding DNA: TGTGCCAGCTCAAGCGATTTGAACACCGGGGAGCTGTTTTTT.

The J gene is TRBJ2-1, the V gene TRBV7-9, with 9 bases matching TRBD1. The CDR3 extends over 13 amino acids. V was pared by 5 bases and J by 7 bases, with 3 bases of the junction left unmatched. CDR1 and CDR2 from the germline V gene are SEHNR and FQNEAQ (reference sequence). CDR3 in amino acids: CASSTDRGNEQFF. CDR3 nucleotide sequence: TGTGCCAGCAGCACTGACAGGGGGAATGAGCAGTTCTTC.

V gene TRBV19 combines with J gene TRBJ1-5; possibly TRBD1 for D (6 bases). This CDR3 spans 14 amino acids. V lost 10 bases, J lost 0 bases, and 13 bases lay in between. The germline CDR1 and CDR2 sequences are LNHDA and SQIVND (reference sequence). The CDR3 DNA reads as TGTGCCACCAGTCGAGGGGGTAGCAATCAGCCCCAGCATTTT. Translation gives CATSRGGSNQPQHF.

This rearrangement joins TRBV7-9 to TRBJ1-2; 8 bases line up with TRBD1. This CDR3 has 14 amino acids. The J segment lost 8 bases and the V segment lost 1 base, leaving 6 bases of the junction unmatched. Germline CDR1 is SEHNR and CDR2 is FQNEAQ (reference sequence). CDR3 in DNA: TGTGCCAGCAGCTTAGGGCAGGGGGCGAAAGGCTACACCTTC. This sequence encodes CASSLGQGAKGYTF.

This chain uses TRBV25-1 with TRBJ2-2; TRBD2 matches 7 bases. Germline lookup yields CDR1 MGHDK and CDR2 SYGVNS. There are 14 residues in the CDR3. The V and J ends lost 8 bases and 4 bases, in that order; junction bases with no gene match: 7. CDR3 DNA sequence: TGTGCCAGCGGGGGGGTCGGCGGCACCGGGGAGCTGTTTTTT. This translates into CASGGVGGTGELFF.

This rearrangement joins TRBV27 to TRBJ1-2; TRBD1 matches 7 bases. This CDR3 region has 13 residues. Germline assignment: CDR1 MNHEY and CDR2 SMNVEV (reference sequence). The junction had 2 bases not matched to a gene; V was cut back by 3 bases and J by 4 bases. The CDR3 region has the DNA TGTGCCAGCAGTTTTTCAGGGGGCTATGGCTACACCTTC. Translated: CASSFSGGYGYTF.

The chain combines TRBV19 with TRBJ1-1; D is possibly TRBD1 (5 bases). Germline V gene data show CDR1 as LNHDA and CDR2 as SQIVND (reference sequence). V shed 7 bases and J shed 0 bases, with 9 bases lying between them. The CDR3 loop spans 13 amino acids. The CDR3 spells CASKAGVNTEAFF. DNA of the CDR3: TGTGCCAGTAAGGCGGGGGTGAACACTGAAGCTTTCTTT.

The chain uses TRBV7-2 and TRBJ1-4; D is uncertain. The CDR3 is 14 residues long. The V and J ends lost 0 bases and 7 bases respectively, with 9 bases between them. Germline V gives CDR1 SGHTA, CDR2 FQGNSA. The CDR3 nucleotides are TGTGCCAGCAGCTTAGCGCTTCTCGCTGAAAAACTGTTTTTT. Its protein product is CASSLALLAEKLFF. The full variable domain, its missing parts supplied by reference TRBV7-2 and TRBJ1-4, is GAGVSQSPSNKVTEKGKDVELRCDPISGHTALYWYRQSLGQGLEFLIYFQGNSAPDKSGLPSDRFSAERTGGSVSTLTIQRTQQEDSAVYLCASSLALLAEKLFFGSGTQLSVL.

The chain has TRBV18 and TRBJ2-5; D might be TRBD1 (6 bases). This CDR3 has 15 residues. Between the trimmed V and J ends, which lost 6 bases and 4 bases, there was a span of 18 bases. From germline, CDR1 is KGHSH and CDR2 LQKENI. The CDR3 DNA reads as TGTGCCAGCTCCCGGAAACAGGGTTTGGGAGAGACCCAGTACTTC. The encoded protein is CASSRKQGLGETQYF.

The rearrangement links TRBV4-2 to TRBJ1-2; 7 nucleotides match TRBD1. This CDR3 contains 16 residues. The J segment lost 4 bases and the V segment lost 4 bases, leaving 12 bases of the junction unmatched. Germline CDR1 LGHNA, CDR2 YNFKEQ. CDR3 in amino acids: CASSPILTGRGYGYTF. CDR3 bases: TGTGCCAGCAGCCCAATTCTGACAGGGAGAGGCTATGGCTACACCTTC.